One and the same sample provided the 11 T cell receptor beta chains below, sequenced in a study of shared clonotypes between healthy human individuals. The repertoire was sequenced with immunoSEQ multiplex PCR; TCRdb's copy has only in-frame clones and lacks some. The table lists approximately 350,000 clones, about 96% of them singletons, with about 0.34% in the top ten. Sequenced sample: memory CD8+ T cells sorted from blood. Subset meaning: CD45RO+ cells pooled with CCR7-negative TemRA cells. Source of these receptors: a man aged 25 to 40 in good health.

V usage is TRBV6-5 and J usage is TRBJ2-7; TRBD2 matches 9 bases. J gave up 3 bases and V 0 bases, and 6 bases lay outside the gene matches. CDR3 length: 16 amino acids. Germline V gene sequence: CDR1 MNHEY, CDR2 SVGAGI. The CDR3 coding sequence is TGTGCCAGCAGTTACTCGGGACTAGCCCCATTCTACGAGCAGTACTTC. Translation: CASSYSGLAPFYEQYF.

V gene TRBV10-3 combines with J gene TRBJ1-5; 7 bases match TRBD1. From germline, CDR1 is ENHRY and CDR2 SYGVKD. This CDR3 spans 14 amino acids. The V gene end was trimmed by 5 bases and the J gene end by 2 bases; junction bases not matched to a gene: 3. The DNA of the CDR3 is TGTGCCATCAGTCCCGACAGGGGCAATCAGCCCCAGCATTTT. It yields the protein CAISPDRGNQPQHF.

The V and J genes are TRBV5-4 and TRBJ2-1; 8 bases are a match to TRBD2. The J segment lost 0 bases and the V segment lost 3 bases, leaving 2 bases of the junction unmatched. The CDR3 runs 15 residues. Germline values: CDR1 SGHNT, CDR2 YYREEE (reference sequence). CDR3 sequence reads: CASSSSGSSYNEQFF. The CDR3 nucleotides read TGTGCCAGCAGCTCCAGCGGGAGCTCCTACAATGAGCAGTTCTTC.

V gene TRBV19 combines with J gene TRBJ1-2; D uncertain. The germline V gene encodes CDR1 LNHDA and CDR2 SQIVND (reference sequence). The CDR3 is 14 amino acids. Trimming stripped 3 bases from V and 1 base from J, with 9 bases between. The CDR3 DNA reads TGTGCCAGTAGTATGGGGTTCCTTAACTATGGCTACACCTTC. It yields the protein CASSMGFLNYGYTF.

The gene calls are TRBV4-1 and TRBJ2-7, with a tentative D call TRBD2 (6 bases). Per germline, CDR1 MGHRA and CDR2 YSYEKL. CDR3 length equals 15 residues. V dropped 4 bases and J dropped 4 bases, with 17 bases sitting between them. CDR3 nucleotide sequence: TGCGCCAGCAGCCGAGCGCCGGGACTCCCATACGAGCAGTACTTC. Translating it yields CASSRAPGLPYEQYF.

The chain has TRBV10-3 and TRBJ2-5, with 9 bases that match TRBD1. Trimming took 7 bases from V and 3 from J; bases not matched to a gene: 15. CDR1 is ENHRY and CDR2 is SYGVKD in the germline V gene. The CDR3 sequence is 17 residues long. Written as DNA, the CDR3 is TGTGCCATCATCCCCTGTGGGGACAGGGACTCAGAAGAGACCCAGTACTTC. This codes for CAIIPCGDRDSEETQYF.

The chain employs TRBV14 and TRBJ2-7, with D perhaps matching TRBD1 (6 bases). The CDR3 length is 17 residues. Per germline, CDR1 SGHDN and CDR2 FVKESK. V shed 0 bases and J shed 2 bases, with 17 bases lying between them. CDR3 in amino acids: CASSQDGRTERPYEQYF. CDR3 nucleotide sequence: TGTGCCAGCAGCCAAGATGGTCGGACAGAGAGGCCCTACGAGCAGTACTTC.

The chain uses TRBV13 and TRBJ2-3, with 9 bases fitting TRBD2. Germline values: CDR1 PRHDT, CDR2 FYEKMQ (reference sequence). The J segment lost 3 bases and the V segment lost 6 bases, leaving 10 bases of the junction unmatched. This CDR3 has 16 residues. CDR3 loop: CASSLLAGERTDTQYF. The CDR3 region has the DNA TGTGCCAGCAGTCTCTTAGCGGGAGAGAGAACAGATACGCAGTATTTT.

This chain connects TRBV6-1 to TRBJ1-2; D might be TRBD1 (5 bases). This CDR3 spans 13 amino acids. Trimming removed 1 base at V and 11 bases at J, with 14 bases between. Germline assignment: CDR1 MNHNS and CDR2 SASEGT. The CDR3 bases are TGTGCCAGCAGTGAAGACAAGGCAGGGCTATACACCTTC. The encoded protein is CASSEDKAGLYTF.

The J gene is TRBJ2-7, the V gene TRBV2; D is possibly TRBD1 (6 bases). In germline, CDR1 is SNHLY, CDR2 FYNNEI. The length of the CDR3 is 12 residues. The ends were cut back, 6 bases at V and 7 bases at J, with 13 bases in the middle. CDR3 nucleotide sequence: TGTGCCAGCAGGGCTACAGGGCGGGAGCAGTACTTC. The encoded protein is CASRATGREQYF.

This clone was detected only once. The J gene is TRBJ1-5, the V gene TRBV10-2; D ambiguous. This CDR3 has 14 amino acids. Germline V gene lookup returns CDR1 WSHSY and CDR2 SAAADI. Between the trimmed V and J ends, which lost 0 bases and 1 base, there was a span of 4 bases. The DNA of the CDR3 is TGCGCCAGCAGTGAGTCAGGGAGCAATCAGCCCCAGCATTTT. It specifies CASSESGSNQPQHF.